The clone carrying this TCR beta chain came up once. This record comes from a study of blood T cell repertoires in COVID-19. The CDR3 is made up of 13 amino acids. Trimming cost V 6 bases and J 2 bases; bases outside gene matches: 4. Germline values: CDR1 SNHLY, CDR2 FYNNEI. Generated by immunoSEQ multiplex PCR, the TCRdb table keeps only in-frame clones and is missing some. The sample has 40,000 to 65,000 clones; about nine tenths are singletons. The sequence was collected from a man at least 80 years old with acute or convalescent COVID-19. This rearrangement joins TRBV2 to TRBJ2-7, with 7 nucleotides matching TRBD2. The sequencing sample was made of peripheral blood. CDR3 DNA: TGTGCCAGCAGGAACGGGGGGACCTACGAGCAGTACTTC. Protein: CASRNGGTYEQYF.